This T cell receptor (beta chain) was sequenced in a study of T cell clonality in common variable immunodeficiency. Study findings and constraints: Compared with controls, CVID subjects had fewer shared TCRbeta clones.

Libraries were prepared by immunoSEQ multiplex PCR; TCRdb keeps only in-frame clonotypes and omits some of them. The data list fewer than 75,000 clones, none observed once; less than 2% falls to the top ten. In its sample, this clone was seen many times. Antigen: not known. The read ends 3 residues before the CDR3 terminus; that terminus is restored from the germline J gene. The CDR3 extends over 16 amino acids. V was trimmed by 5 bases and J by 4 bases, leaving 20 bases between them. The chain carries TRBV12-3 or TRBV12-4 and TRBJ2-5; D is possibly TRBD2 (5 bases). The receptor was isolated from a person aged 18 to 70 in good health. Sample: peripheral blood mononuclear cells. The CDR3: CASSPLFGRRAETQYF. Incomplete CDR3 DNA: TGTGCCAGCAGTCCCCTTTTCGGCAGGCGGGCAGAGACC.